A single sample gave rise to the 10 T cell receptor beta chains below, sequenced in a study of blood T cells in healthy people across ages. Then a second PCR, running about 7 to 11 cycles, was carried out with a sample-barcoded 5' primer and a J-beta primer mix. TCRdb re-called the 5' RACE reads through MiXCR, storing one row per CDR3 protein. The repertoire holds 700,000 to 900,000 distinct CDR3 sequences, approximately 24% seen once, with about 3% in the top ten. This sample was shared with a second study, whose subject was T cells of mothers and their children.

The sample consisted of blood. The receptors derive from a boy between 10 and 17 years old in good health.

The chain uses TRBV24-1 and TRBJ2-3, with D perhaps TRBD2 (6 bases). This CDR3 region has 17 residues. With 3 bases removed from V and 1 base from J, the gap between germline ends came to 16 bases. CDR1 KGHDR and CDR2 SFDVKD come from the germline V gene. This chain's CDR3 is CATSDAAARGGTDTQYF. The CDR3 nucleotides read TGTGCCACCAGTGATGCCGCGGCGCGGGGTGGCACAGATACGCAGTATTTT.

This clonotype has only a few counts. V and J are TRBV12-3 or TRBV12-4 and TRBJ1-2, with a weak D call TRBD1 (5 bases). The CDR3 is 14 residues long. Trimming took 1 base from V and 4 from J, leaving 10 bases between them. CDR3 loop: CASSLEQGVYGYTF. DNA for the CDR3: TGTGCCAGCAGTTTAGAGCAGGGTGTCTATGGCTACACCTTC.

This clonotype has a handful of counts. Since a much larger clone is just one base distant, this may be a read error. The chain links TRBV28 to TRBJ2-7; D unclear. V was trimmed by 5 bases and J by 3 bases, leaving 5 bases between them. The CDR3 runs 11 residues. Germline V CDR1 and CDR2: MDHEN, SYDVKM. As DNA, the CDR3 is TGTGCCAGCAGTCCACACTACGAGCAGTACTTC. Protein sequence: CASSPHYEQYF.

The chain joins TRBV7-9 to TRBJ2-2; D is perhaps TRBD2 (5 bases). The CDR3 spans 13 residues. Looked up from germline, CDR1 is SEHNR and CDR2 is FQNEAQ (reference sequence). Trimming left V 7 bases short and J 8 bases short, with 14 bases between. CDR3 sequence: CASTRLFSGELFF. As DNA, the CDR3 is TGTGCCAGCACCAGACTATTCTCTGGGGAGCTGTTTTTT.

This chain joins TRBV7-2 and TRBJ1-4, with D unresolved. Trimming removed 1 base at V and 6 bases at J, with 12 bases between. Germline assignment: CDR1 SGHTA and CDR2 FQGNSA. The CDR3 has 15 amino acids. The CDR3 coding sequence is TGTGCCAGCAGCTTAGACTCCCATCCTGATGAAAAACTGTTTTTT. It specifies CASSLDSHPDEKLFF. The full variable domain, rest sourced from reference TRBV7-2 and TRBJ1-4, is GAGVSQSPSNKVTEKGKDVELRCDPISGHTALYWYRQSLGQGLEFLIYFQGNSAPDKSGLPSDRFSAERTGGSVSTLTIQRTQQEDSAVYLCASSLDSHPDEKLFFGSGTQLSVL.

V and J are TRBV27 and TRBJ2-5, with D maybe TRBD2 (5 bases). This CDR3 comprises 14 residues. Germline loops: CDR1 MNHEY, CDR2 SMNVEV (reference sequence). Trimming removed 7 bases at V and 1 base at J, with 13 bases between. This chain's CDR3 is CASTPNGLQETQYF. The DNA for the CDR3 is TGTGCCAGCACCCCCAACGGACTCCAAGAGACCCAGTACTTC.

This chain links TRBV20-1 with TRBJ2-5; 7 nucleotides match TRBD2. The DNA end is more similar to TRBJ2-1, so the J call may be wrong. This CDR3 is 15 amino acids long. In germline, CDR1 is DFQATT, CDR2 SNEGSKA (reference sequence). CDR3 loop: CSARGASGGYNEQFF. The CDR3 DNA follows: TGCAGTGCTAGAGGGGCTAGCGGCGGCTACAATGAGCAGTTCTTC.

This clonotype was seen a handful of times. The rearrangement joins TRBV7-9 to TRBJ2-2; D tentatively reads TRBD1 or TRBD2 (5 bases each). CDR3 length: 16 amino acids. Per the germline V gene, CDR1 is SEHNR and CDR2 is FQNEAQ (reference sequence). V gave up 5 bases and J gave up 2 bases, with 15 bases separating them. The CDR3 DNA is TGTGCCAGCAGCCCCCGGGACGGCGGAAACACCGGGGAGCTGTTTTTT. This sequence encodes CASSPRDGGNTGELFF.

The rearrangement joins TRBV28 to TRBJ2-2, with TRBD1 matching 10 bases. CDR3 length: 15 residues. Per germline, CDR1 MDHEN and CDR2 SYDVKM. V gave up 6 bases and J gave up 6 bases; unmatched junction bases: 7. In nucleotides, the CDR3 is TGTGCCAGCAGGACCGGGACAGGGGACGCCGGGGAGCTGTTTTTT. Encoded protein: CASRTGTGDAGELFF.

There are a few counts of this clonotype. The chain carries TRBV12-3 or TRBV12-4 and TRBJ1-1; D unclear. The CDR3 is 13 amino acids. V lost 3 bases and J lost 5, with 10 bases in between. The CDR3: CASSLAPETEAFF. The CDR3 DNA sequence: TGTGCCAGCAGTTTGGCACCTGAGACTGAAGCTTTCTTT.